Listed here are 28 T cell receptor beta chains from one sample, sequenced in a study of blood T cells in healthy people across ages. A second PCR of 7 to 11 cycles used a sample-barcoded 5' primer and a J-beta primer mix. TCRdb re-called the 5' RACE reads with MiXCR, one entry per CDR3 protein. The table has some 800,000 distinct CDR3 sequences, just under 25% seen once. This sample was also put to use in a study of T cells of mothers and their children.

Sample: blood. The receptors derive from a boy aged 5-17 years in good health.

This chain joins TRBV6-5 and TRBJ1-4; D possibly corresponds to TRBD1 (5 bases). CDR1 is MNHEY and CDR2 is SVGAGI in the germline V gene. V was pared by 6 bases and J by 8 bases, with 16 bases between. There are 14 residues in the CDR3. The chain's CDR3 is CASRPPGRGEKLFF. The CDR3 DNA reads TGTGCCAGCAGGCCACCAGGTCGGGGGGAAAAACTGTTTTTT.

On this clonotype: The junction departs from germline at one end; a sequencing error may be responsible. The CDR3 reads CANGPDSQEAFF. CDR3 nucleotide sequence: TGTGCTAATGGTCCGGACAGCCAGGAAGCTTTCTTT. The chain is built from TRBV12-5 and TRBJ1-1, with D perhaps matching TRBD1 (6 bases). Germline V gene sequence: CDR1 LGHNT, CDR2 FRNRAP. This CDR3 is 12 amino acids long.

V and J are TRBV10-3 and TRBJ1-2, with no clear D. The ends were cut back, 0 bases at V and 8 bases at J, with 10 bases in the middle. The germline gives CDR1 ENHRY, CDR2 SYGVKD. This CDR3 spans 13 amino acids. As DNA, the CDR3 is TGTGCCATCAGTGAGTCTATTGTGGGCGGCTACACCTTC. Protein sequence: CAISESIVGGYTF.

V gene TRBV7-9 combines with J gene TRBJ1-2; 7 nucleotides align to TRBD1. V lost 7 bases and J lost 2; bases outside the gene matches: 7. Germline V gene lookup returns CDR1 SEHNR and CDR2 FQNEAQ (reference sequence). The CDR3 is 14 amino acids. CDR3 sequence: CASKEGAENYGYTF. The DNA for the CDR3 is TGTGCCAGCAAGGAGGGGGCCGAAAACTATGGCTACACCTTC.

The chain joins TRBV29-1 to TRBJ2-5; D perhaps matches TRBD2 (6 bases). The V and J ends lost 6 bases and 0 bases respectively, with 17 bases between them. This CDR3 spans 15 amino acids. Germline CDR1 and CDR2: SQVTM and ANQGSEA. As DNA, the CDR3 is TGCAGCGTCCTTGGGACTCGCGGGGACCAAGAGACCCAGTACTTC. It translates to CSVLGTRGDQETQYF.

The sample holds a few counts of this clonotype. The V gene is TRBV12-3 or TRBV12-4, the J gene TRBJ1-4, with D possibly being TRBD1 (6 bases). This CDR3 has 15 residues. V was clipped by 7 bases and J by 7 bases, with 19 bases between them. As DNA, the CDR3 is TGTGCCAGCACGACCAGTTGGGGGCGCTTTGAAAAACTGTTTTTT. It specifies CASTTSWGRFEKLFF.

This clonotype was seen only a few times. V is TRBV11-2 and J is TRBJ1-2; D unresolved. V lost 2 bases and J 7 bases, leaving 11 bases between the germline ends. Germline CDR1 and CDR2: SGHAT and FQNNGV. The CDR3 is made up of 13 amino acids. CDR3 nucleotides: TGTGCCAGCAGCTTAAAAGGAACCAGTGGCTACACCTTC. Protein: CASSLKGTSGYTF.

This clonotype was observed a few times. The gene calls are TRBV4-1 and TRBJ1-5; D is unclear. Germline CDR1 reads MGHRA; CDR2 reads YSYEKL. The CDR3 is 14 residues long. V was clipped by 1 base and J by 3 bases, with 7 bases between them. The CDR3 DNA follows: TGCGCCAGCAGCCAAGTCGGTTACAATCAGCCCCAGCATTTT. This gives the protein CASSQVGYNQPQHF.

The rearrangement joins TRBV6-1 to TRBJ2-7; D is undetermined. CDR3 length equals 12 residues. Germline CDR1 reads MNHNS; CDR2 reads SASEGT. V lost 3 bases and J lost 4, with 7 bases in between. CDR3 loop: CASSDDLYEQYF. In nucleotides, the CDR3 is TGTGCCAGCAGTGACGACCTGTACGAGCAGTACTTC.

This clonotype was seen only a few times. Its ends do not fully match the called genes, so a read error is possible. This chain uses TRBV6-5 with TRBJ1-2; TRBD1 might be the D (5 bases). The CDR3 sequence is 14 residues long. CDR1 MNHEY and CDR2 SVGAGI come from the germline V gene. CDR3 nucleotides: TGTACCAGCAGTTCCGAGGGGTACCGGTATGGCTACACCTTC. The encoded protein is CTSSSEGYRYGYTF.

This clonotype was seen a handful of times. The V and J genes are TRBV12-3 or TRBV12-4 and TRBJ2-3; D is unresolved. This CDR3 spans 14 amino acids. V was shortened by 2 bases and J by 6 bases, with 12 bases between the two germline ends. This CDR3 is CASSLNSHPDTQYF. The CDR3 nucleotides are TGTGCCAGCAGTTTAAATTCCCACCCCGATACGCAGTATTTT.

V gene TRBV7-9 combines with J gene TRBJ2-1, with 7 positions matching TRBD2. Germline-derived CDR1 and CDR2 are SEHNR and FQNEAQ (reference sequence). J lost 5 bases, V lost 2 bases, and 9 bases had no gene match. This CDR3 spans 16 amino acids. CDR3 coding DNA: TGTGCCAGCAGCTTAATGCGCGGGAGAACCGACAATGAGCAGTTCTTC. This sequence encodes CASSLMRGRTDNEQFF.

The J gene is TRBJ2-4, the V gene TRBV6-5, with 7 bases matching TRBD1. With V trimmed by 0 bases and J by 8 bases, 4 bases remained unmatched. The germline V gene encodes CDR1 MNHEY and CDR2 SVGAGI. This CDR3 region has 14 residues. The CDR3 DNA follows: TGTGCCAGCAGTTACTCAGGGCAGGGGGACATTCAGTACTTC. Translation: CASSYSGQGDIQYF.

V gene TRBV29-1 combines with J gene TRBJ1-1; TRBD1 might be the D (5 bases). V dropped 4 bases and J dropped 0 bases, with 6 bases sitting between them. The CDR3 is made up of 12 amino acids. Germline-derived CDR1 and CDR2 are SQVTM and ANQGSEA. This CDR3 is CSVGGVNTEAFF. The CDR3 nucleotides are TGCAGCGTTGGGGGGGTGAACACTGAAGCTTTCTTT.

V usage is TRBV29-1 and J usage is TRBJ2-7; the D is unclear. The germline V gene encodes CDR1 SQVTM and CDR2 ANQGSEA. The CDR3 runs 13 residues. Between the trimmed V and J ends, which lost 4 bases and 3 bases, there was a span of 13 bases. In DNA form, the CDR3 reads TGCAGCGTTGTGTCCCCAGATTTCTACGAGCAGTACTTC. Protein sequence: CSVVSPDFYEQYF.

The rearrangement joins TRBV28 to TRBJ1-5, with D maybe TRBD1 (5 bases). Deletions cut 5 bases from V and 5 bases from J, with 16 bases between. There are 15 residues in the CDR3. Germline-derived CDR1 and CDR2 are MDHEN and SYDVKM. This CDR3 reads CASSTRGTGHQPQHF. CDR3 in DNA: TGTGCCAGCAGTACTCGCGGGACGGGACATCAGCCCCAGCATTTT.

This chain uses TRBV12-3 or TRBV12-4 with TRBJ2-3; 15 positions agree with TRBD2. The CDR3 contains 18 residues. With 0 bases clipped from V and 4 bases from J, the junction kept 5 bases outside the gene matches. For the CDR3, the DNA is TGTGCCAGCAGTTTAGCGGGACTAGCGGGGGGCCGTTCAGATACGCAGTATTTT. The encoded protein is CASSLAGLAGGRSDTQYF.

This clonotype was counted many times. The gene calls are TRBV12-3 or TRBV12-4 and TRBJ1-1; D is uncertain. V lost 3 bases to trimming and J lost 3 bases, with 8 bases between them. This CDR3 has 13 amino acids. Here the CDR3 DNA reads TGTGCCAGCAGTTTCGGGCCTGACACTGAAGCTTTCTTT. Its translation is CASSFGPDTEAFF.

This clonotype was recorded many times. The genes are TRBV28 and TRBJ1-1; TRBD1 aligns across 7 bases. CDR1 MDHEN and CDR2 SYDVKM come from the germline V gene. V dropped 2 bases and J dropped 1; count of bases not matched to a gene: 4. This CDR3 contains 15 residues. CDR3 coding DNA: TGTGCCAGCAGTTTAGGTGGGACAGAGAACACTGAAGCTTTCTTT. It yields the protein CASSLGGTENTEAFF. Full variable domain (remainder filled in from reference TRBV28 and TRBJ1-1): DVKVTQSSRYLVKRTGEKVFLECVQDMDHENMFWYRQDPGLGLRLIYFSYDVKMKEKGDIPEGYSVSREKKERFSLILESASTNQTSMYLCASSLGGTENTEAFFGQGTRLTVV.

This clonotype appeared a few times. The chain carries TRBV20-1 and TRBJ2-2; D unclear. Per germline, CDR1 DFQATT and CDR2 SNEGSKA (reference sequence). The V gene lost 3 bases and the J gene lost 2 bases, with 13 bases spanning the gap. The CDR3 loop spans 15 amino acids. CDR3 in amino acids: CSARDRVVNTGELFF. CDR3 bases: TGCAGTGCTAGGGACCGGGTTGTCAACACCGGGGAGCTGTTTTTT.

The chain links TRBV4-3 to TRBJ1-1; D remains ambiguous. Trimming pared 0 bases from V and 0 bases from J, leaving 8 bases between. CDR1 and CDR2 from the germline V gene are LGHNA and YSLEER. The CDR3 runs 15 residues. The CDR3 nucleotides are TGCGCCAGCAGCCAAGATCAGTCAGTGAACACTGAAGCTTTCTTT. It yields the protein CASSQDQSVNTEAFF.

This clonotype came up a few times. The chain uses TRBV9 and TRBJ2-5, with TRBD1 identical over 7 bases. J gave up 3 bases and V 5 bases, and 7 bases lay outside the gene matches. CDR1 is SGDLS and CDR2 is YYNGEE in the germline V gene. The CDR3 consists of 14 residues. The CDR3 sequence: CASRRDSTEETQYF. In DNA form, the CDR3 reads TGTGCCAGCAGGAGGGACAGCACTGAAGAGACCCAGTACTTC.

At least ten counts were recorded for this clonotype. The chain is built from TRBV7-2 and TRBJ1-2; unclear D gene. The V gene's germline CDR1 is SGHTA and CDR2 FQGNSA. Trimming took 1 base from V and 3 from J, leaving 6 bases between them. This CDR3 has 13 amino acids. The CDR3 sequence: CASSLERDYGYTF. CDR3 nucleotide sequence: TGTGCCAGCAGCTTAGAAAGGGACTATGGCTACACCTTC.

This clonotype was recorded a few times. V and J are TRBV12-3 or TRBV12-4 and TRBJ1-5; maybe TRBD1 (5 bases). Between the trimmed V and J ends, which lost 7 bases and 0 bases, there was a span of 10 bases. The CDR3 has 14 residues. In DNA form, the CDR3 reads TGTGCCAGCAAGCTCGGGGGTAGCAATCAGCCCCAGCATTTT. It codes for CASKLGGSNQPQHF.

This clonotype was counted between two and nine times. The chain is built from TRBV18 and TRBJ2-5; the match to TRBD1 covers 7 bases. The assigned J gene may be wrong: the sequence end matches TRBJ2-7 better. The CDR3 has 14 amino acids. Germline V lookup: CDR1 KGHSH, CDR2 LQKENI. The CDR3 DNA is TGTGCCAGCTCACCGGGACAGCGATCCTACGAGCAGTACTTC. Residues: CASSPGQRSYEQYF.

The V and J genes are TRBV12-3 or TRBV12-4 and TRBJ1-6; D unresolved. Between the trimmed V and J ends, which lost 6 bases and 4 bases, there was a span of 4 bases. This CDR3 spans 12 amino acids. The CDR3 protein is CASSKYNSPLHF. CDR3 DNA sequence: TGTGCCAGCAGCAAATATAATTCACCCCTCCACTTT.

The chain couples TRBV5-1 to TRBJ2-5; maybe TRBD1 (7 bases). Germline CDR1 and CDR2: SGHRS and YFSETQ. There are 15 residues in the CDR3. The V end lost 4 bases, the J end lost 5 bases, and 18 bases lay between the germline ends. The DNA of the CDR3 is TGCGCCAGCAGCGCCGCACAGGGGACTCCGGAGACCCAGTACTTC. Protein product: CASSAAQGTPETQYF.

This clonotype was seen a few times. CDR3 bases: TGTGCCACCAGCCCGCACCGGACCTACGAGCAGTACTTC. Translation gives CATSPHRTYEQYF. The V call is TRBV15, the J call TRBJ2-7; D is undetermined. This CDR3 is 13 amino acids long. V dropped 5 bases and J dropped 2 bases, with 10 bases sitting between them. Germline V gene data show CDR1 as LNHNV and CDR2 as YYDKDF (reference sequence). The full variable domain, its missing parts supplied by reference TRBV15 and TRBJ2-7, is DAMVIQNPRYQVTQFGKPVTLSCSQTLNHNVMYWYQQKSSQAPKLLFHYYDKDFNNEADTPDNFQSRRPNTSFCFLDIRSPGLGDTAMYLCATSPHRTYEQYFGPGTRLTVT.